A selection of T cell receptor beta chains follows, all from one sample in a study of CD8+ T cells in alopecia areata. TCRdb's table, derived via immunoSEQ multiplex PCR, lists solely in-frame clones and lacks some. This sample yields some 190,000 clones, of which 51% are seen a single time; 10% belongs to the top ten. Sequences were derived from CD8+ T cells sorted from blood, sampled around week 53, from a patient treated with tofacitinib. The receptors derive from a human donor with alopecia areata. Both conserved end residues are part of each CDR3. Each record gives: V gene, J gene, clone size, D gene, CDR3 protein, CDR3 DNA. A D gene is named only where the DNA matches it firmly. A row's size may be missing; if present it is once, few, many or a size class.

v_call: TRBV30
j_call: TRBJ2-5
clone_size: -
d_call: -
cdr3_aa: CAWSPGGPPETQYF
cdr3_nt: TGTGCCTGGAGTCCGGGGGGCCCCCCAGAGACCCAGTACTTC

v_call: TRBV27
j_call: TRBJ2-1
clone_size: once
d_call: TRBD1
cdr3_aa: CASSAPGQEYEQFF
cdr3_nt: TGTGCCAGCAGTGCCCCGGGACAGGAGTATGAGCAGTTCTTC

v_call: TRBV7-9
j_call: TRBJ1-6
clone_size: few
d_call: -
cdr3_aa: CASSLITGRDSPLHF
cdr3_nt: TGTGCCAGCAGCTTAATTACAGGACGGGATTCACCCCTCCACTTT

v_call: TRBV6-1
j_call: TRBJ2-3
clone_size: -
d_call: -
cdr3_aa: CASSLLPGADTQYF
cdr3_nt: TGTGCCAGCAGTCTACTACCGGGCGCAGATACGCAGTATTTT

v_call: TRBV27
j_call: TRBJ1-2
clone_size: -
d_call: -
cdr3_aa: CADWESNYGYTF
cdr3_nt: TGTGCCGACTGGGAATCTAACTATGGCTACACCTTC

v_call: TRBV27
j_call: TRBJ2-7
clone_size: -
d_call: TRBD1
cdr3_aa: CASSPHRGDNEQYF
cdr3_nt: TGTGCCAGCAGTCCACACAGGGGTGACAACGAGCAGTACTTC

v_call: TRBV7-2
j_call: TRBJ2-1
clone_size: few
d_call: -
cdr3_aa: CASSLGLYNEQFF
cdr3_nt: TGTGCCAGCAGCTTAGGGCTCTACAATGAGCAGTTCTTC

v_call: TRBV30
j_call: TRBJ2-7
clone_size: -
d_call: -
cdr3_aa: CAWSLAGPGEQYF
cdr3_nt: TGTGCCTGGAGTTTGGCAGGTCCGGGTGAGCAGTACTTC

v_call: TRBV27
j_call: TRBJ2-7
clone_size: -
d_call: -
cdr3_aa: CASSLSVGAMSYEQYF
cdr3_nt: TGTGCCAGCAGTTTATCGGTAGGGGCGATGTCCTACGAGCAGTACTTC

v_call: TRBV15
j_call: TRBJ1-2
clone_size: -
d_call: -
cdr3_aa: CATSKGSGYTF
cdr3_nt: TGTGCCACCTCAAAAGGGTCTGGCTACACCTTC

v_call: TRBV29-1
j_call: TRBJ1-2
clone_size: few
d_call: TRBD1
cdr3_aa: CSLTRGAEDGYTF
cdr3_nt: TGCAGCCTAACCAGGGGGGCTGAGGATGGCTACACCTTC

v_call: TRBV7-6
j_call: TRBJ2-7
clone_size: few
d_call: -
cdr3_aa: CASSLGVYEQYF
cdr3_nt: TGTGCCAGCAGCTTAGGGGTCTACGAGCAGTACTTC

v_call: TRBV7-8
j_call: TRBJ2-7
clone_size: -
d_call: -
cdr3_aa: CASSFSQGYEQYF
cdr3_nt: TGTGCCAGCAGCTTCTCACAGGGCTACGAGCAGTACTTC

v_call: TRBV29-1
j_call: TRBJ1-1
clone_size: once
d_call: -
cdr3_aa: CSVEEGRDTEAFF
cdr3_nt: TGCAGCGTTGAAGAGGGCAGGGACACTGAAGCTTTCTTT

v_call: TRBV9
j_call: TRBJ2-5
clone_size: few
d_call: TRBD2
cdr3_aa: CASSVLSGGGETQYF
cdr3_nt: TGTGCCAGCAGCGTGTTAAGCGGGGGAGGCGAGACCCAGTACTTC

v_call: TRBV5-6
j_call: TRBJ1-2
clone_size: -
d_call: -
cdr3_aa: CASSINREGGYTF
cdr3_nt: TGTGCCAGCAGCATTAACAGGGAGGGTGGCTACACCTTC

v_call: TRBV30
j_call: TRBJ1-4
clone_size: few
d_call: -
cdr3_aa: CAWTKGPVLNEKLFF
cdr3_nt: TGTGCCTGGACCAAGGGCCCCGTTCTCAATGAAAAACTGTTTTTT

v_call: TRBV29-1
j_call: TRBJ2-2
clone_size: few
d_call: -
cdr3_aa: CSVGYTGELFF
cdr3_nt: TGCAGCGTTGGATACACCGGGGAGCTGTTTTTT

v_call: TRBV5-6
j_call: TRBJ2-3
clone_size: -
d_call: -
cdr3_aa: CASSRDGYTDTQYF
cdr3_nt: TGTGCCAGCAGCAGGGATGGATACACAGATACGCAGTATTTT

v_call: TRBV23-1
j_call: TRBJ1-2
clone_size: few
d_call: -
cdr3_aa: CASSQSERGGGYGYTF
cdr3_nt: TGCGCCAGCAGTCAATCGGAAAGGGGTGGTGGCTATGGCTACACCTTC

v_call: TRBV2
j_call: TRBJ2-5
clone_size: -
d_call: -
cdr3_aa: CASSERGLETQYF
cdr3_nt: TGTGCCAGCAGTGAAAGGGGGTTGGAGACCCAGTACTTC

v_call: TRBV5-4
j_call: TRBJ1-1
clone_size: -
d_call: -
cdr3_aa: CASTPPENTEAFF
cdr3_nt: TGTGCCAGCACCCCCCCAGAGAACACTGAAGCTTTCTTT

v_call: TRBV7-3
j_call: TRBJ1-1
clone_size: -
d_call: -
cdr3_aa: CASSTDSMNTEAFF
cdr3_nt: TGTGCCAGCAGCACGGACAGCATGAACACTGAAGCTTTCTTT

v_call: TRBV19
j_call: TRBJ2-2
clone_size: -
d_call: -
cdr3_aa: CASSSRDTYTGELFF
cdr3_nt: TGTGCCAGTAGCAGCCGGGACACCTACACCGGGGAGCTGTTTTTT

v_call: TRBV21-1
j_call: TRBJ1-1
clone_size: -
d_call: -
cdr3_aa: CASRYSENTEAFF
cdr3_nt: TGTGCCAGCAGGTACTCGGAGAACACTGAAGCTTTCTTT

v_call: TRBV7-6
j_call: TRBJ2-7
clone_size: -
d_call: -
cdr3_aa: CASSFLRGAGEQYF
cdr3_nt: TGTGCCAGCAGCTTTCTCAGGGGTGCGGGGGAGCAGTACTTC

v_call: TRBV19
j_call: TRBJ2-1
clone_size: few
d_call: TRBD2
cdr3_aa: CASSAMSGGFNEQFF
cdr3_nt: TGTGCCAGTAGCGCAATGAGCGGGGGATTCAATGAGCAGTTCTTC

v_call: TRBV2
j_call: TRBJ1-2
clone_size: -
d_call: TRBD1
cdr3_aa: CASSEAGQGNNYGYTF
cdr3_nt: TGTGCCAGCAGTGAAGCCGGACAGGGGAATAACTATGGCTACACCTTC

v_call: TRBV23-1
j_call: TRBJ1-5
clone_size: few
d_call: TRBD1
cdr3_aa: CASSQPGQGHQPQHF
cdr3_nt: TGCGCCAGCAGTCAACCGGGACAGGGACATCAGCCCCAGCATTTT

v_call: TRBV6-5
j_call: TRBJ1-1
clone_size: few
d_call: -
cdr3_aa: CASSYAQGVYTEAFF
cdr3_nt: TGTGCCAGCAGTTACGCACAGGGAGTGTACACTGAAGCTTTCTTT

v_call: TRBV27
j_call: TRBJ2-3
clone_size: -
d_call: TRBD2
cdr3_aa: CASSHGLAGPTDTQYF
cdr3_nt: TGTGCCAGCAGTCATGGACTAGCGGGGCCCACAGATACGCAGTATTTT

v_call: TRBV5-6
j_call: TRBJ1-1
clone_size: -
d_call: -
cdr3_aa: CASSLTGTEAFF
cdr3_nt: TGTGCCAGCAGCTTGACGGGCACTGAAGCTTTCTTT

v_call: TRBV5-6
j_call: TRBJ2-7
clone_size: -
d_call: -
cdr3_aa: CASSTGPYEQYF
cdr3_nt: TGTGCCAGCAGCACTGGACCCTACGAGCAGTACTTC

v_call: TRBV20-1
j_call: TRBJ2-7
clone_size: few
d_call: -
cdr3_aa: CSALWTEEQYF
cdr3_nt: TGCAGTGCACTATGGACGGAAGAGCAGTACTTC

v_call: TRBV5-1
j_call: TRBJ1-2
clone_size: few
d_call: -
cdr3_aa: CASSAEAGSQVTYGYTF
cdr3_nt: TGCGCCAGCAGCGCCGAGGCAGGGTCCCAAGTGACCTATGGCTACACCTTC

v_call: TRBV29-1
j_call: TRBJ2-1
clone_size: few
d_call: -
cdr3_aa: CSVETDNEQFF
cdr3_nt: TGCAGCGTTGAGACCGACAATGAGCAGTTCTTC

v_call: TRBV29-1
j_call: TRBJ2-4
clone_size: -
d_call: -
cdr3_aa: CSVETGLNKNIQYF
cdr3_nt: TGCAGCGTTGAAACTGGGCTTAACAAAAACATTCAGTACTTC

v_call: TRBV7-2
j_call: TRBJ2-5
clone_size: -
d_call: -
cdr3_aa: CASSTGPQETQYF
cdr3_nt: TGTGCCAGCAGCACCGGCCCACAAGAGACCCAGTACTTC

v_call: TRBV7-9
j_call: TRBJ1-1
clone_size: few
d_call: -
cdr3_aa: CASSFPGRPEAFF
cdr3_nt: TGTGCCAGCAGCTTCCCGGGACGACCTGAAGCTTTCTTT

v_call: TRBV19
j_call: TRBJ1-1
clone_size: few
d_call: -
cdr3_aa: CASNPTGRTEAFF
cdr3_nt: TGTGCCAGTAACCCCACAGGGAGAACTGAAGCTTTCTTT

v_call: TRBV25-1
j_call: TRBJ2-3
clone_size: -
d_call: -
cdr3_aa: CASSEGSGPITTDTQYF
cdr3_nt: TGTGCCAGCAGTGAAGGTTCGGGGCCAATAACCACAGATACGCAGTATTTT

v_call: TRBV4-2
j_call: TRBJ1-2
clone_size: -
d_call: -
cdr3_aa: CASSQESGDYGYTF
cdr3_nt: TGTGCCAGCAGCCAAGAATCCGGGGACTATGGCTACACCTTC

v_call: TRBV21-1
j_call: TRBJ1-5
clone_size: -
d_call: -
cdr3_aa: CASSKAHPIPQHF
cdr3_nt: TGTGCCAGCAGCAAAGCACACCCAATACCCCAGCATTTT

v_call: TRBV5-6
j_call: TRBJ2-7
clone_size: -
d_call: TRBD1
cdr3_aa: CASSLIRDRGNEQYF
cdr3_nt: TGTGCCAGCAGCTTAATCCGGGACAGGGGCAACGAGCAGTACTTC

v_call: TRBV19
j_call: TRBJ1-1
clone_size: -
d_call: -
cdr3_aa: CASRNTGYRTEAFF
cdr3_nt: TGTGCCAGTAGGAACACGGGGTATCGCACTGAAGCTTTCTTT

v_call: TRBV5-1
j_call: TRBJ1-2
clone_size: -
d_call: TRBD1
cdr3_aa: CASRNTTGRTNYGYTF
cdr3_nt: TGCGCCAGCAGAAATACGACAGGGAGAACTAACTATGGCTACACCTTC

v_call: TRBV9
j_call: TRBJ2-3
clone_size: -
d_call: TRBD2
cdr3_aa: CASSPATGGSTDTQYF
cdr3_nt: TGTGCCAGCAGCCCAGCGACGGGGGGGAGCACAGATACGCAGTATTTT

v_call: TRBV7-8
j_call: TRBJ2-7
clone_size: -
d_call: -
cdr3_aa: CASSLGAGLRLAYEQYF
cdr3_nt: TGTGCCAGCAGCTTAGGGGCGGGACTCAGACTGGCCTACGAGCAGTACTTC

v_call: TRBV18
j_call: TRBJ2-7
clone_size: few
d_call: -
cdr3_aa: CASSSGGGEQYF
cdr3_nt: TGTGCCAGCTCATCCGGAGGGGGGGAGCAGTACTTC

v_call: TRBV30
j_call: TRBJ1-2
clone_size: few
d_call: -
cdr3_aa: CAWWPAANYGYTF
cdr3_nt: TGTGCCTGGTGGCCGGCAGCTAACTATGGCTACACCTTC

v_call: TRBV27
j_call: TRBJ2-7
clone_size: once
d_call: TRBD1
cdr3_aa: CASSGGYHEQYF
cdr3_nt: TGTGCCAGCTCAGGGGGATATCACGAGCAGTACTTC

v_call: TRBV4-2
j_call: TRBJ2-2
clone_size: -
d_call: TRBD1
cdr3_aa: CASSQSTGVDTGELFF
cdr3_nt: TGTGCCAGCAGCCAGAGTACAGGGGTAGACACCGGGGAGCTGTTTTTT